Below, 23 T cell receptor beta chains from the same sample are listed, as sequenced in a study of cytomegalovirus exposure and HLA in healthy donors. 13 Jbeta primers and 60 Vbeta primers were used for the PCR. Method: immunoSEQ multiplex PCR; TCRdb's copy keeps in-frame clones and lacks some. Of about 130,000 clones listed, roughly two thirds are singletons. Sequencing was carried out using PBMCs. These receptors all come from a man in his thirties or forties in good health and CMV-seropositive.

This CDR3 is CASASPDRPYEQYF. In DNA, the CDR3 is TGTGCCAGCGCATCCCCGGACAGGCCCTACGAGCAGTACTTC. The J gene is TRBJ2-7, the V gene TRBV28, with 7 nucleotides matching TRBD1. Germline lookup yields CDR1 MDHEN and CDR2 SYDVKM. V shed 8 bases and J 2 bases; nucleotides not matched to a gene: 9. This CDR3 has 14 residues.

The chain is built from TRBV27 and TRBJ2-3; 7 bases fit TRBD2. The CDR3 is made up of 16 amino acids. V was clipped by 3 bases and J by 0 bases; unmatched bases: 6. CDR1 is MNHEY and CDR2 is SMNVEV in the germline V gene (reference sequence). The CDR3 sequence is CASSFRTSVSTDTQYF. The CDR3 DNA reads as TGTGCCAGCAGTTTTCGCACTAGCGTTAGCACAGATACGCAGTATTTT.

This clone has more than one count but fewer than ten. The V call is TRBV19, the J call TRBJ2-3; TRBD2 matches at 10 bases. V trimming: 6 bases; J trimming: 6 bases; junction bases outside the gene matches: 18. Germline CDR1 reads LNHDA; CDR2 reads SQIVND (reference sequence). The CDR3 is made up of 18 amino acids. The CDR3 region is CASSSISGTSVSWDTQYF. The CDR3 DNA follows: TGTGCCAGTAGCTCAATCTCCGGGACTAGCGTATCCTGGGATACGCAGTATTTT.

V is TRBV7-2 and J is TRBJ1-1; D gene unclear. Germline assignment: CDR1 SGHTA and CDR2 FQGNSA. The CDR3 has 14 residues. Trimming stripped 6 bases from V and 0 bases from J, with 11 bases between. CDR3 in DNA: TGTGCCAGCAGTTCCCGCACACTGAACACTGAAGCTTTCTTT. Protein product: CASSSRTLNTEAFF.

This clone has just a few counts. The rearrangement joins TRBV5-1 to TRBJ2-7, with D possibly being TRBD1 (6 bases). Germline V gene lookup returns CDR1 SGHRS and CDR2 YFSETQ. Between the trimmed V and J ends, which lost 0 bases and 6 bases, there was a span of 10 bases. This CDR3 is built from 13 residues. The CDR3 coding sequence is TGCGCCAGCAGCTTGGTTGAAGGGGGCGAGCAGTACTTC. Its translation is CASSLVEGGEQYF.

The V and J genes are TRBV9 and TRBJ2-3; tentatively, D is TRBD2 (5 bases). Germline V CDR1 and CDR2: SGDLS, YYNGEE. This CDR3 region has 15 residues. The ends were cut back, 2 bases at V and 3 bases at J, with 13 bases in the middle. The CDR3 reads CASSVKVATTDTQYF. The CDR3 DNA follows: TGTGCCAGCAGCGTTAAAGTAGCGACGACAGATACGCAGTATTTT.

V and J are TRBV6-6 and TRBJ2-1; 15 bases line up with TRBD2. CDR3 length equals 15 residues. V lost 4 bases, J lost 8 bases, and 3 bases stayed unmatched. Germline CDR1 MNHNY, CDR2 SVGAGI (reference sequence). CDR3 amino acids: CASSFGLAGGDEQFF. As DNA, the CDR3 is TGTGCCAGCAGTTTCGGACTAGCGGGAGGGGATGAGCAGTTCTTC.

CDR3 nucleotides: TGTGCCAGCAGCTTCTGGAGGACCAACTCCTACGAGCAGTACTTC. Amino acids: CASSFWRTNSYEQYF. V is TRBV11-2 and J is TRBJ2-7; a weak D match, TRBD2 (5 bases). Germline V gene sequence: CDR1 SGHAT, CDR2 FQNNGV. The germline V and J ends were trimmed by 3 bases and 0 bases, with 12 bases remaining between them. This CDR3 has 15 residues.

The CDR3 DNA sequence: TGTGCCAGCAGCCAAGGGGGGGGCAGAACGCAAGCTTTCTTT. Encoded protein: CASSQGGGRTQAFF. The genes are TRBV4-2 and TRBJ1-1; D may be TRBD1 (6 bases). The CDR3 runs 14 residues. The ends were cut back, 1 base at V and 9 bases at J, with 15 bases in the middle. Germline V gives CDR1 LGHNA, CDR2 YNFKEQ.

V is TRBV5-1 and J is TRBJ2-2; TRBD2 aligns across 8 bases. Germline V gene data show CDR1 as SGHRS and CDR2 as YFSETQ. V shed 0 bases and J 5 bases; nucleotides not matched to a gene: 3. The CDR3 spans 15 residues. The CDR3 sequence: CASSLGGLGTGELFF. The CDR3, as DNA: TGCGCCAGCAGCTTGGGGGGACTAGGTACCGGGGAGCTGTTTTTT.

The chain employs TRBV11-1 and TRBJ2-7; D perhaps matches TRBD2 (5 bases). V gave up 4 bases and J gave up 7 bases, with 20 bases separating them. This CDR3 contains 15 residues. Germline V gene data show CDR1 as SGHAT and CDR2 as FQDESV (reference sequence). For the CDR3, the DNA is TGTGCCAGCAGCTCGCCGTCGGCAGGAGGCTGGGAGCAGTACTTC. Translation: CASSSPSAGGWEQYF.

The chain has TRBV18 and TRBJ1-1; D unclear. Germline-derived CDR1 and CDR2 are KGHSH and LQKENI. V lost 3 bases, J lost 0 bases, and 8 bases lay in between. The CDR3 spans 14 residues. The CDR3 DNA follows: TGTGCCAGCTCACCTCCGGGGATGAACACTGAAGCTTTCTTT. It is translated as CASSPPGMNTEAFF.

V usage is TRBV9 and J usage is TRBJ2-2; D perhaps matches TRBD2 (5 bases). In germline, CDR1 is SGDLS, CDR2 YYNGEE. Trimming shortened V by 0 bases and J by 6 bases, and 15 bases separated the two germline ends. The CDR3 covers 16 residues. The CDR3 spells CASSVAGVPGAGELFF. DNA for the CDR3: TGTGCCAGCAGCGTAGCTGGGGTTCCCGGGGCCGGGGAGCTGTTTTTT. Using reference TRBV9 and TRBJ2-2 for the parts outside the CDR3, the full variable domain is DSGVTQTPKHLITATGQRVTLRCSPRSGDLSVYWYQQSLDQGLQFLIQYYNGEERAKGNILERFSAQQFPDLHSELNLSSLELGDSALYFCASSVAGVPGAGELFFGEGSRLTVL.

V and J are TRBV7-9 and TRBJ1-5; D unresolved. The CDR3 has 11 amino acids. Trimming shortened V by 5 bases and J by 9 bases, and 8 bases separated the two germline ends. Germline CDR1 and CDR2: SEHNR and FQNEAQ (reference sequence). CDR3 loop: CASSDPGPQHF. As DNA, the CDR3 is TGTGCCAGCAGCGACCCGGGGCCCCAGCATTTT.

This clone came up a few times. The chain recombines TRBV5-6 with TRBJ2-1, with TRBD2 matching 9 bases. CDR3 size: 16 residues. CDR1 is SGHDT and CDR2 is YYEEEE in the germline V gene. V trimming: 0 bases; J trimming: 3 bases; junction bases outside the gene matches: 4. DNA for the CDR3: TGTGCCAGCAGCTTGGGGGGAGCGGGAGGCTACAATGAGCAGTTCTTC. Translation gives CASSLGGAGGYNEQFF.

V is TRBV7-8 and J is TRBJ2-3; tentatively, D is TRBD2 (6 bases). CDR3 length equals 17 residues. Germline V lookup: CDR1 SGHVS, CDR2 FQNEAQ. V was cut by 3 bases and J by 1 base, with 17 bases left in between. The CDR3 bases are TGTGCCAGCAGCTTCCCCGCAGGTGCTAGCGGCACAGATACGCAGTATTTT. It yields the protein CASSFPAGASGTDTQYF.

Only a few counts were recorded for this clone. This rearrangement joins TRBV4-3 to TRBJ2-3; the D gene is possibly TRBD2 (6 bases). V lost 1 base and J lost 2, with 25 bases in between. There are 20 residues in the CDR3. Germline V gives CDR1 LGHNA, CDR2 YSLEER. DNA for the CDR3: TGCGCCAGCAGCCAAGGCGTGCGGGGATTAAGCGCGACTAACACAGATACGCAGTATTTT. It codes for CASSQGVRGLSATNTDTQYF.

CDR3 in amino acids: CASSPRGRVFGYTF. The CDR3 nucleotides are TGTGCCAGCAGCCCTAGGGGGCGAGTCTTTGGCTACACCTTC. V usage is TRBV27 and J usage is TRBJ1-2; 7 nucleotides line up with TRBD1. Germline V gene lookup returns CDR1 MNHEY and CDR2 SMNVEV (reference sequence). The ends lost 6 bases at V and 7 bases at J; junction bases unmatched: 11. The CDR3 has 14 amino acids.

The CDR3 DNA reads as TGTGCCAGCAGCGAGGGACGGACTAGCGGGAGGGCCGGGGAGCTGTTTTTT. Amino acids: CASSEGRTSGRAGELFF. J is TRBJ2-2 and V is TRBV9, with TRBD2 matching 15 bases. The CDR3 covers 17 residues. J was trimmed by 6 bases and V by 3 bases; bases with no gene match: 6. The V gene's germline CDR1 is SGDLS and CDR2 YYNGEE.

The chain has TRBV28 and TRBJ2-3; 8 bases agree with TRBD2. This CDR3 has 16 residues. Germline CDR1 and CDR2: MDHEN and SYDVKM. V dropped 5 bases and J dropped 2; count of bases not matched to a gene: 9. CDR3 DNA: TGTGCCAGCAGTCCAGAGACTAGCGTCCCCACAGATACGCAGTATTTT. Encoded protein: CASSPETSVPTDTQYF.

The rearrangement joins TRBV15 to TRBJ2-5, with D perhaps TRBD2 (6 bases). The DNA end lines up better with TRBJ2-7; the J call may be wrong. The CDR3 has 18 amino acids. From germline, CDR1 is LNHNV and CDR2 YYDKDF (reference sequence). The CDR3 DNA reads as TGTGCCACCAGCAGAGCCCCAGCCGGGACTTACTTCTCCTACGAGCAGTACTTC. Its translation is CATSRAPAGTYFSYEQYF.

In its sample, this clone was seen once. V is TRBV5-5 and J is TRBJ1-1, with D hard to call. The germline V gene has CDR1 SGHKS and CDR2 YYEKEE (reference sequence). CDR3 length: 14 residues. V lost 0 bases and J 0 bases, leaving 6 bases between the germline ends. CDR3 protein: CASSLGHLNTEAFF. CDR3 sequence (DNA): TGTGCCAGCAGCTTGGGACACTTGAACACTGAAGCTTTCTTT.

V is TRBV4-2 and J is TRBJ2-1; 9 bases agree with TRBD2. Germline V lookup: CDR1 LGHNA, CDR2 YNFKEQ. The J segment lost 4 bases and the V segment lost 4 bases, leaving 14 bases of the junction unmatched. CDR3 size: 18 residues. CDR3 region: CASSREAPGTSKYNEQFF. The CDR3 nucleotides are TGTGCCAGCAGCCGAGAAGCCCCCGGGACTAGCAAATACAATGAGCAGTTCTTC.